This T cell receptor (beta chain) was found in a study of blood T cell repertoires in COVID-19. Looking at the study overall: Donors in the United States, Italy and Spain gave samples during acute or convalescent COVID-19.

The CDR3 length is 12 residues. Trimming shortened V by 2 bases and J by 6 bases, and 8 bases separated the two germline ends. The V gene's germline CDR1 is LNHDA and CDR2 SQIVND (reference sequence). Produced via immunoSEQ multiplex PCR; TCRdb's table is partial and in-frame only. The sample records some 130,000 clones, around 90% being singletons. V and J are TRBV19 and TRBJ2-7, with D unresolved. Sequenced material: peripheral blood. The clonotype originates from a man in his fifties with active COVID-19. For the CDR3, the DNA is TGTGCCAGTAGTATAAGCTCAGGCGAGCAGTACTTC. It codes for CASSISSGEQYF.